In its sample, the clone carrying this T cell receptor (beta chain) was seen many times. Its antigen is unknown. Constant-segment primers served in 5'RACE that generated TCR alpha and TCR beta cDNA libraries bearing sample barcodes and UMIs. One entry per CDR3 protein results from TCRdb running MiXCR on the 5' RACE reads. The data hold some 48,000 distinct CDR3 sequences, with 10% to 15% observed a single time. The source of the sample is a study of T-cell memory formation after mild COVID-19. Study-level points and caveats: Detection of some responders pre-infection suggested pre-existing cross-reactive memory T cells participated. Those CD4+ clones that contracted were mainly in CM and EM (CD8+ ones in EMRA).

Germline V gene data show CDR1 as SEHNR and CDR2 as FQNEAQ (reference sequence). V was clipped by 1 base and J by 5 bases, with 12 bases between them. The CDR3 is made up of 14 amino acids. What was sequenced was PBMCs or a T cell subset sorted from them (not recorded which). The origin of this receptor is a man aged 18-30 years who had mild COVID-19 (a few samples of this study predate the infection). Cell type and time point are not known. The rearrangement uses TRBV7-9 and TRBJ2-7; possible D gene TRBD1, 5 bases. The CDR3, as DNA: TGTGCCAGCAGCTTAGGGTCAGGGCGGAACGAGCAGTACTTC. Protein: CASSLGSGRNEQYF. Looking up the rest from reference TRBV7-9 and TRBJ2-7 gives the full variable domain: DTGVSQNPRHKITKRGQNVTFRCDPISEHNRLYWYRQTLGQGPEFLTYFQNEAQLEKSRLLSDRFSAERPKGSFSTLEIQRTEQGDSAMYLCASSLGSGRNEQYFGPGTRLTVT.